This T cell receptor (beta chain) was captured in a study of T cell responses to AZD1222 COVID-19 vaccine. The data were produced by immunoSEQ multiplex PCR, yet TCRdb's version contains in-frame clones alone and is incomplete. The table records approximately 120,000 clones, around 85% of them present only once. Source: peripheral blood, taken 28 days after the second AZD1222 dose. This receptor was obtained from an adult who received the AZD1222 COVID-19 vaccine.

The CDR3 spells CASSLRPNLGGYTF. The CDR3 DNA is TGTGCCAGCAGTTTACGTCCCAACTTGGGTGGCTACACCTTC. The chain employs TRBV28 and TRBJ1-2; D call uncertain. Germline CDR1 and CDR2: MDHEN and SYDVKM. The ends were cut back, 2 bases at V and 7 bases at J, with 14 bases in the middle. The length of the CDR3 is 14 residues.